This T cell receptor beta chain was documented in a study of CD8 T cells in Susac syndrome. RNA in amounts of roughly 0.5 to 1 ug was reverse transcribed with random hexamers. One entry per CDR3 protein results from TCRdb running MiXCR on the immunoSEQ multiplex PCR reads. The sample lists approximately 160,000 distinct CDR3 sequences, approximately 94% occurring once. Germline CDR1 reads SEHNR; CDR2 reads FQNEAQ (reference sequence). V dropped 5 bases and J dropped 4 bases, with 17 bases sitting between them. CDR3 length equals 15 residues. The V call is TRBV7-9, the J call TRBJ1-2, with D possibly TRBD1 on 5 matching bases. Sequenced: CD4+ T cells from PBMCs. The receptor was derived from a human donor with multiple sclerosis. CDR3: CASSPMGVGGYGYTF. The CDR3 DNA reads TGTGCCAGCAGCCCCATGGGGGTCGGGGGCTATGGCTACACCTTC.